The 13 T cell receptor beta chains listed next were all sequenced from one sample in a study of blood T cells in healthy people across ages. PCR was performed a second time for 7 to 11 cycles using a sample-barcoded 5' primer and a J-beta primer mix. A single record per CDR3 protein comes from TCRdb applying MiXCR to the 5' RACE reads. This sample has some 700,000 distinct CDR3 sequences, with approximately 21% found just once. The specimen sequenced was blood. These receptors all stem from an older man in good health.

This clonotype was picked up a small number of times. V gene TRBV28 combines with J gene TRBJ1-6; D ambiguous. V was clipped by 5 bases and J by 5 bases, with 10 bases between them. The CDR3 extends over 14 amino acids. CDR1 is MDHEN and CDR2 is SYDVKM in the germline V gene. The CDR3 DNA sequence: TGTGCCAGCAGTGTGGCAGCAGATAATTCACCCCTCCACTTT. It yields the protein CASSVAADNSPLHF.

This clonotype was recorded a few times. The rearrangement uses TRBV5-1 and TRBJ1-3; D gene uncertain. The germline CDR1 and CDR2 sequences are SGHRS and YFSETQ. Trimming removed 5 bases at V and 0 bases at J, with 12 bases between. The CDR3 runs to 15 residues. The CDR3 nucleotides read TGCGCCAGCAGTGCGGGCGTGAACTCTGGAAACACCATATATTTT. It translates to CASSAGVNSGNTIYF.

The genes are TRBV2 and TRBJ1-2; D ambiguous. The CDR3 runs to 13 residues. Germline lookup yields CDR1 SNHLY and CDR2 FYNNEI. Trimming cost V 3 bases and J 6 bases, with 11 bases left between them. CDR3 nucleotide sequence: TGTGCCAGCAGTGAGAGGGCATCCAATGGCTACACCTTC. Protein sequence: CASSERASNGYTF.

The CDR3 sequence: CSGGQNTEAFF. The CDR3 coding sequence is TGCAGCGGTGGACAGAACACTGAAGCTTTCTTT. V is TRBV29-1 and J is TRBJ1-1; a possible D gene is TRBD1 (5 bases). In germline, CDR1 is SQVTM, CDR2 ANQGSEA. The CDR3 extends over 11 amino acids. V was trimmed by 7 bases and J by 1 base, leaving 7 bases between them.

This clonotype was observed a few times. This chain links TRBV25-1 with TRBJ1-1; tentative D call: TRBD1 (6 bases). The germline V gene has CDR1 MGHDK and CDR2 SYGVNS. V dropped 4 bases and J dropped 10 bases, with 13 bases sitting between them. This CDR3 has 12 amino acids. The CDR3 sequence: CASSALQGPAFF. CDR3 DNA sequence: TGTGCCAGCAGTGCGCTACAGGGCCCAGCTTTCTTT.

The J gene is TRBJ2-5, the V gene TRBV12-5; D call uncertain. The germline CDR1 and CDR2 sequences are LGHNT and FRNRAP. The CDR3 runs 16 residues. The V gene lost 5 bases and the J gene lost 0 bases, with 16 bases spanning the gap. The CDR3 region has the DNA TGTGCTAGTGGTCCCGGACGGGCCAGCCACCAAGAGACCCAGTACTTC. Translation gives CASGPGRASHQETQYF.

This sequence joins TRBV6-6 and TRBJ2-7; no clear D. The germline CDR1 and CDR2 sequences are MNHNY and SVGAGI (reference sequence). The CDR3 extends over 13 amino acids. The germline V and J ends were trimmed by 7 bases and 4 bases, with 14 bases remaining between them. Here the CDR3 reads CASTNVVGYEQYV. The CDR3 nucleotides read TGTGCCAGCACCAACGTAGTCGGGTACGAGCAGTACGTC.

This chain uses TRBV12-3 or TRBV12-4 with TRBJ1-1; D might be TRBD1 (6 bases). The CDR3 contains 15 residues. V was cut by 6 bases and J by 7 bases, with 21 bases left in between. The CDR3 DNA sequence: TGTGCCAGCAGCTCCCCCTCACAGGGTCGTAGTGAAGCTTTCTTT. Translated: CASSSPSQGRSEAFF.

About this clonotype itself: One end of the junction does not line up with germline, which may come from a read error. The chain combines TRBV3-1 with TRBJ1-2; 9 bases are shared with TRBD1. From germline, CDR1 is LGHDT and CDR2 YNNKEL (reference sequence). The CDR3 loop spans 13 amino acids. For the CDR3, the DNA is TGTGCCAGCAGGGAGGACAGGGGCACCTTCTTGGCGTTC. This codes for CASREDRGTFLAF.

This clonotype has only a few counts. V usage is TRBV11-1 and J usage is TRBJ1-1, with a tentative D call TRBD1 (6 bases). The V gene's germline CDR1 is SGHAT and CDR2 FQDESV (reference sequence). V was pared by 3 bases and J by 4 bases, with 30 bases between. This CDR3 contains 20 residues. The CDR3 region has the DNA TGTGCCAGCAGCTTGGCCCCATCACGTTATAGGCAGGGGTCGGGCACTGAAGCTTTCTTT. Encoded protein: CASSLAPSRYRQGSGTEAFF. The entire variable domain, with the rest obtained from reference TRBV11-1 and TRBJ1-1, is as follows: EAEVAQSPRYKITEKSQAVAFWCDPISGHATLYWYRQILGQGPELLVQFQDESVVDDSQLPKDRFSAERLKGVDSTLKIQPAELGDSAMYLCASSLAPSRYRQGSGTEAFFGQGTRLTVV.

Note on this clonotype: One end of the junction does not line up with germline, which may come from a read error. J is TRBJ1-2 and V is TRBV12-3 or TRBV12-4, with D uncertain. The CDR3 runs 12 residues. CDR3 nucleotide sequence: TGTACCAGCAGCTCGACAAACACGGGCTACACCTTC. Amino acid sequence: CTSSSTNTGYTF.

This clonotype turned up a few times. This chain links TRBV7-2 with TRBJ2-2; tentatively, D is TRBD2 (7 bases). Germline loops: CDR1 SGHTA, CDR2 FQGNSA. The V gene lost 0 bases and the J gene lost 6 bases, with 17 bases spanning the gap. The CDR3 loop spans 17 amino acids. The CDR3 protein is CASSLATGGPFSGELFF. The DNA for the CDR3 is TGTGCCAGCAGCTTAGCTACCGGGGGGCCCTTCTCCGGGGAGCTGTTTTTT.

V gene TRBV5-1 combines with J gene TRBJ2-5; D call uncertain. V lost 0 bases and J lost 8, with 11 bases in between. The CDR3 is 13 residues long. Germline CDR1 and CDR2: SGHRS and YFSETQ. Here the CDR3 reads CASSLDESRTQYF. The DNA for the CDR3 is TGCGCCAGCAGCTTGGATGAGAGTAGAACCCAGTACTTC.